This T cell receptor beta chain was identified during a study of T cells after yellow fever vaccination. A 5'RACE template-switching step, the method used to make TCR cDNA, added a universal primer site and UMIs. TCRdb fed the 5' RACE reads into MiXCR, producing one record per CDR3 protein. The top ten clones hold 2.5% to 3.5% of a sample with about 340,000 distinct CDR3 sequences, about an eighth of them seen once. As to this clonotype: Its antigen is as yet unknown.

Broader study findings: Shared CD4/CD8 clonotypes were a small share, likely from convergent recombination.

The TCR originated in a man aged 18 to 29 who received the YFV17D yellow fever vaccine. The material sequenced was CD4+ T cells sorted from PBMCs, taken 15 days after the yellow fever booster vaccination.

This CDR3 is CSVTQGATNTEAFF. DNA of the CDR3: TGCAGCGTAACCCAGGGGGCCACGAACACTGAAGCTTTCTTT. The V gene is TRBV29-1, the J gene TRBJ1-1; TRBD1 aligns across 8 bases. Germline CDR1 SQVTM, CDR2 ANQGSEA. This CDR3 is built from 14 residues. The V segment lost 6 bases and the J segment 1 base; nucleotides outside the gene matches: 7.